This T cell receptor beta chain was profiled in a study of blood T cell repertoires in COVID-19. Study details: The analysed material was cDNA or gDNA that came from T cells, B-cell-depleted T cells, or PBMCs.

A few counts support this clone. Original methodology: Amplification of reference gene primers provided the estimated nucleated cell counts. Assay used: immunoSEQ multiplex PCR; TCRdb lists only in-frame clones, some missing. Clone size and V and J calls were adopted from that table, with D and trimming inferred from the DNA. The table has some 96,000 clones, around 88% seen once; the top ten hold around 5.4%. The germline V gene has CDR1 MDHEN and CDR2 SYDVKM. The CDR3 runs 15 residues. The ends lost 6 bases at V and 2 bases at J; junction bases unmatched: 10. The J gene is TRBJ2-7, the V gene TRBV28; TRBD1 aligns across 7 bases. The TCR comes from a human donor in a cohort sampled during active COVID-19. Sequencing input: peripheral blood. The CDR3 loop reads CASSLSDRVPYEQYF. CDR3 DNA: TGTGCCAGCAGCCTTTCCGACAGGGTACCCTACGAGCAGTACTTC.